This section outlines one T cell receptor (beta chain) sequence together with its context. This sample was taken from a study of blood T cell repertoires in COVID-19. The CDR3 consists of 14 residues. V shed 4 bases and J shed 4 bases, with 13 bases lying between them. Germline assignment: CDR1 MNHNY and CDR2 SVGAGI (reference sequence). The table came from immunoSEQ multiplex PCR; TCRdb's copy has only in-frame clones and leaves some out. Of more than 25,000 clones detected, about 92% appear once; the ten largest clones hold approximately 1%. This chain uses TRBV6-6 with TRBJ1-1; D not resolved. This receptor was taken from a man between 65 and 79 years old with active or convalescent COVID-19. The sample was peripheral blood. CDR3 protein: CASSWMQEATEAFF. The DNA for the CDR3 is TGTGCCAGCAGTTGGATGCAGGAGGCCACTGAAGCTTTCTTT.